The 3 T cell receptor beta chains below were found in one sample sequenced in a study of T cell responses to AZD1222 COVID-19 vaccine. The repertoire was sequenced with immunoSEQ multiplex PCR; TCRdb's copy has only in-frame clones and lacks some. The repertoire holds approximately 94,000 clones, with around 87% as singletons. Sequenced here: peripheral blood, sampled on day 0 of AZD1222 vaccination. The source is an adult in good health.

The chain employs TRBV29-1 and TRBJ1-1; no clear D gene. Germline V gene sequence: CDR1 SQVTM, CDR2 ANQGSEA. The CDR3 is 13 amino acids. Trimming removed 4 bases from V and 1 base from J, with 10 bases in between. The CDR3 sequence is CSVVTIRNTEAFF. In DNA, the CDR3 is TGCAGCGTTGTTACGATTAGGAACACTGAAGCTTTCTTT.

The gene calls are TRBV6-5 and TRBJ1-2; a weak D match, TRBD1 (6 bases). The CDR3 spans 16 residues. Germline CDR1 and CDR2: MNHEY and SVGAGI. V dropped 0 bases and J dropped 8 bases, with 19 bases sitting between them. As DNA, the CDR3 is TGTGCCAGCAGTTACTCCCTCGCAAGGACAGCTGGCGGCTACACCTTC. It yields the protein CASSYSLARTAGGYTF.

The chain has TRBV5-1 and TRBJ1-2, with no clear D. The CDR3 consists of 13 residues. Germline-derived CDR1 and CDR2 are SGHRS and YFSETQ. V lost 0 bases, J lost 3 bases, and 6 bases lay in between. This CDR3 reads CASSLGGDYGYTF. In DNA, the CDR3 is TGCGCCAGCAGCTTGGGGGGAGACTATGGCTACACCTTC.